Below, 18 T cell receptor beta chains from the same sample are listed, as sequenced in a study of blood T cell repertoires in COVID-19. TCRdb's table, derived via immunoSEQ multiplex PCR, lists solely in-frame clones and lacks some. The sample has 250,000 to 350,000 clones; 88% are singletons. Sequencing was carried out using PBMCs or T cells enriched from blood (not recorded which). The origin of the receptors is a woman aged 55-69 years in a cohort exposed to, infected with or recovered from COVID-19 (not recorded which).

The chain has TRBV7-3 and TRBJ2-1; 8 bases are a match to TRBD1. Looked up from germline, CDR1 is SGHTA and CDR2 is FQGTGA. The CDR3 length is 16 residues. The V gene end was trimmed by 1 base and the J gene end by 5 bases; junction bases not matched to a gene: 7. CDR3 in DNA: TGTGCCAGCAGCTTAAGGGGGCAGGGGGCTAACAATGAGCAGTTCTTC. It encodes CASSLRGQGANNEQFF.

This sequence joins TRBV11-1 and TRBJ2-3; D ambiguous. V lost 2 bases to trimming and J lost 2 bases, with 8 bases between them. Per germline, CDR1 SGHAT and CDR2 FQDESV (reference sequence). The CDR3 has 14 amino acids. The CDR3 coding sequence is TGTGCCAGCAGCTTAACGCGAAACACAGATACGCAGTATTTT. This encodes CASSLTRNTDTQYF.

Only one count was recorded for this clone. V usage is TRBV13 and J usage is TRBJ2-3; 9 bases are shared with TRBD2. Germline CDR1 is PRHDT and CDR2 is FYEKMQ (reference sequence). CDR3 length: 15 residues. The V and J ends lost 5 bases and 4 bases, in that order; junction bases with no gene match: 7. The CDR3 sequence is CASSLSGRSADTQYF. In DNA form, the CDR3 reads TGTGCCAGCAGCCTAAGCGGGAGGTCGGCAGATACGCAGTATTTT.

The V call is TRBV19, the J call TRBJ1-5, with D possibly being TRBD1 (6 bases). Germline V gene lookup returns CDR1 LNHDA and CDR2 SQIVND (reference sequence). V was cut by 10 bases and J by 2 bases, with 9 bases left in between. There are 12 residues in the CDR3. The CDR3 nucleotides are TGTGCCATAAGACAGGGCAATCAGCCCCAGCATTTT. It translates to CAIRQGNQPQHF.

The chain has TRBV7-3 and TRBJ2-1; D is ambiguous. CDR3 length: 14 amino acids. Germline loops: CDR1 SGHTA, CDR2 FQGTGA. The germline V and J ends were trimmed by 5 bases and 3 bases, with 11 bases remaining between them. This CDR3 is CASSGQDDYNEQFF. Here the CDR3 DNA reads TGTGCCAGCAGCGGGCAGGATGACTACAATGAGCAGTTCTTC.

V gene TRBV19 combines with J gene TRBJ1-1; D remains unclear. Trimming took off 5 bases at V and 0 bases at J, with 7 bases between the two ends. The CDR3 is made up of 13 amino acids. CDR1 and CDR2 (germline): LNHDA, SQIVND (reference sequence). For the CDR3, the DNA is TGTGCCAGTAGTTTCCAGGTGAACACTGAAGCTTTCTTT. Protein: CASSFQVNTEAFF.

The V gene is TRBV18, the J gene TRBJ2-5; maybe TRBD2 (5 bases). This CDR3 contains 16 residues. CDR1 and CDR2 (germline): KGHSH, LQKENI. The V end was cut by 2 bases, the J end by 3 bases, with 16 bases between. The CDR3 DNA follows: TGTGCCAGCTCACCAGTCCCCAGGTCGAGGGAAGAGACCCAGTACTTC. Protein sequence: CASSPVPRSREETQYF.

The rearrangement links TRBV28 to TRBJ1-5; no clear D gene. V lost 5 bases to trimming and J lost 2 bases, with 13 bases between them. This CDR3 spans 15 amino acids. The V gene's germline CDR1 is MDHEN and CDR2 SYDVKM. The CDR3 region is CASSELTYGNQPQHF. In DNA form, the CDR3 reads TGTGCCAGCAGTGAGTTAACTTATGGCAATCAGCCCCAGCATTTT.

In DNA, the CDR3 is TGTGCCAGCAGCGGCGACAGTAGGACAGATACGCAGTATTTT. It yields the protein CASSGDSRTDTQYF. The J gene is TRBJ2-3, the V gene TRBV9, with D perhaps matching TRBD1 (5 bases). The V gene lost 3 bases and the J gene lost 3 bases, with 11 bases spanning the gap. The CDR3 contains 14 residues. Germline CDR1 reads SGDLS; CDR2 reads YYNGEE.

The chain employs TRBV4-2 and TRBJ2-1, with TRBD1 identical over 8 bases. The CDR3 length is 15 residues. The J segment lost 9 bases and the V segment lost 4 bases, leaving 11 bases of the junction unmatched. Germline CDR1 is LGHNA and CDR2 is YNFKEQ. CDR3 residues: CASSPDRVTKGEQFF. The CDR3 DNA sequence: TGTGCCAGCAGCCCGGACAGGGTTACGAAGGGTGAGCAGTTCTTC.

This clone was recorded only once. The chain uses TRBV24-1 and TRBJ2-1; 10 positions match TRBD1. Germline loops: CDR1 KGHDR, CDR2 SFDVKD. V lost 7 bases to trimming and J lost 4 bases; unmatched junction nucleotides: 3. This CDR3 region has 14 residues. CDR3 in amino acids: CATRGQGQYNEQFF. Here the CDR3 DNA reads TGTGCCACCAGGGGACAGGGGCAGTACAATGAGCAGTTCTTC.

This clone occurred a few times. The chain uses TRBV19 and TRBJ1-1; D gene ambiguous. Germline V lookup: CDR1 LNHDA, CDR2 SQIVND (reference sequence). The CDR3 length is 13 residues. Trimming cost V 1 base and J 4 bases, with 7 bases left between them. As DNA, the CDR3 is TGTGCCAGTAGTATAGGACTGGCCACTGAAGCTTTCTTT. Translated: CASSIGLATEAFF.

J is TRBJ1-3 and V is TRBV15; D is uncertain. Germline loops: CDR1 LNHNV, CDR2 YYDKDF (reference sequence). The CDR3 runs to 19 residues. V was cut by 0 bases and J by 3 bases, with 21 bases left in between. The CDR3 DNA reads TGTGCCACCAGCAGAGACTACGGCTTGGGGAGGGCAGGTGGAAACACCATATATTTT. It yields the protein CATSRDYGLGRAGGNTIYF. Drawing the rest from reference TRBV15 and TRBJ1-3, the complete variable domain is DAMVIQNPRYQVTQFGKPVTLSCSQTLNHNVMYWYQQKSSQAPKLLFHYYDKDFNNEADTPDNFQSRRPNTSFCFLDIRSPGLGDTAMYLCATSRDYGLGRAGGNTIYFGEGSWLTVV.

The chain is built from TRBV5-1 and TRBJ2-7; D is unresolved. The V end was cut by 0 bases, the J end by 4 bases, with 5 bases between. Per the germline V gene, CDR1 is SGHRS and CDR2 is YFSETQ. The CDR3 sequence is 12 residues long. The CDR3: CASSLGEYEQYF. CDR3 coding DNA: TGCGCCAGCAGCTTGGGAGAGTACGAGCAGTACTTC. Using reference TRBV5-1 and TRBJ2-7 for the parts outside the CDR3, the full variable domain is KAGVTQTPRYLIKTRGQQVTLSCSPISGHRSVSWYQQTPGQGLQFLFEYFSETQRNKGNFPGRFSGRQFSNSRSEMNVSTLELGDSALYLCASSLGEYEQYFGPGTRLTVT.

The J gene is TRBJ1-1, the V gene TRBV30; 11 bases are shared with TRBD1. Trimming at V came to 4 bases and at J to 5 bases, leaving 9 bases not matched to a gene. CDR3 length: 15 amino acids. The germline V gene encodes CDR1 GTSNPN and CDR2 SVGIG (reference sequence). The CDR3 sequence: CAWTALGQGATEAFF. The DNA of the CDR3 is TGTGCCTGGACTGCCTTAGGACAGGGGGCTACTGAAGCTTTCTTT.

The chain has TRBV19 and TRBJ2-5; TRBD2 is a possible D gene (6 bases). Germline V gene data show CDR1 as LNHDA and CDR2 as SQIVND (reference sequence). The CDR3 consists of 16 residues. V gave up 9 bases and J gave up 3 bases, with 23 bases separating them. This chain's CDR3 is CARRNRRESAKETQYF. CDR3 nucleotide sequence: TGTGCCAGAAGAAACCGCCGGGAGTCAGCTAAAGAGACCCAGTACTTC.

Many counts were recorded for this clone. V gene TRBV4-2 combines with J gene TRBJ1-1, with a possible D match to TRBD1 (6 bases). V lost 1 base to trimming and J lost 4 bases, with 13 bases between them. This CDR3 is 15 amino acids long. From germline, CDR1 is LGHNA and CDR2 YNFKEQ. The chain's CDR3 is CASSQVAGEPTEAFF. CDR3 nucleotide sequence: TGTGCCAGCAGCCAAGTAGCAGGGGAGCCCACTGAAGCTTTCTTT.

This clone was detected a few times. V usage is TRBV9 and J usage is TRBJ1-1; D unclear. Trimming removed 6 bases at V and 2 bases at J, with 8 bases between. The germline V gene has CDR1 SGDLS and CDR2 YYNGEE. The CDR3 totals 12 residues. The CDR3 DNA follows: TGTGCCAGCACAAACAGTAACACTGAAGCTTTCTTT. It yields the protein CASTNSNTEAFF. The whole variable domain, remainder taken from reference TRBV9 and TRBJ1-1, is DSGVTQTPKHLITATGQRVTLRCSPRSGDLSVYWYQQSLDQGLQFLIQYYNGEERAKGNILERFSAQQFPDLHSELNLSSLELGDSALYFCASTNSNTEAFFGQGTRLTVV.